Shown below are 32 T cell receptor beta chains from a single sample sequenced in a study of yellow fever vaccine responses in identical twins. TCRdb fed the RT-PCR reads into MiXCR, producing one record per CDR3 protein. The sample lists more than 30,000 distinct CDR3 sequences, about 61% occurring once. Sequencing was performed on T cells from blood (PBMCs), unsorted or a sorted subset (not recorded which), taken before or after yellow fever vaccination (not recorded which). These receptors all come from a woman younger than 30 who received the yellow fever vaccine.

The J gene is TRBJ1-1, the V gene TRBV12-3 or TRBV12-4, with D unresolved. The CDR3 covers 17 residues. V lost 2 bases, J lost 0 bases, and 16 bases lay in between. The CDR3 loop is CASSLRHLKSVNTEAFF. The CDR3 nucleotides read TGTGCCAGCAGTTTAAGACATCTAAAGTCTGTGAACACTGAAGCTTTCTTT.

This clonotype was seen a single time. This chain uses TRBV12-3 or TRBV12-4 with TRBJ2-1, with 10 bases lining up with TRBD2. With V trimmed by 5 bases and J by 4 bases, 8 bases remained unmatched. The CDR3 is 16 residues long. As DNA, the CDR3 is TGTGCCAGCAGTCGATATAGCGGGGGGCGATACAATGAGCAGTTCTTC. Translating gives CASSRYSGGRYNEQFF.

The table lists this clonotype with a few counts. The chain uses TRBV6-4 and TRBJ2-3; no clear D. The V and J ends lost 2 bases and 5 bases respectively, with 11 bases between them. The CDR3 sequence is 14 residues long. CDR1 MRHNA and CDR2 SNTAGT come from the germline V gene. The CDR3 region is CASSDEPRVDTQYF. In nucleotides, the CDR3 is TGTGCCAGCAGTGACGAGCCCCGGGTAGATACGCAGTATTTT.

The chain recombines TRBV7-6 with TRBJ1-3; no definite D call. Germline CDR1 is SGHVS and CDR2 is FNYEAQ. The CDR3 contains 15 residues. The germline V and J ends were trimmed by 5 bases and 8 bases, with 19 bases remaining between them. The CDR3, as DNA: TGTGCCAGCAGCCGACGTGTCGGCGCCGACCACACCATATATTTT. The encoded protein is CASSRRVGADHTIYF. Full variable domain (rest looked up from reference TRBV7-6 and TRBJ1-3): GAGVSQSPRYKVTKRGQDVALRCDPISGHVSLYWYRQALGQGPEFLTYFNYEAQQDKSGLPNDRFSAERPEGSISTLTIQRTEQRDSAMYRCASSRRVGADHTIYFGEGSWLTVV.

The CDR3 DNA reads TGTGCCGGATCTATGGGGGTTAGCACAGATACGCAGTATTTT. Its translation is CAGSMGVSTDTQYF. The rearrangement links TRBV2 to TRBJ2-3, with D perhaps matching TRBD1 or TRBD2 (5 bases each). Germline lookup yields CDR1 SNHLY and CDR2 FYNNEI. V was pared by 11 bases and J by 0 bases, with 15 bases between. The CDR3 sequence is 14 residues long.

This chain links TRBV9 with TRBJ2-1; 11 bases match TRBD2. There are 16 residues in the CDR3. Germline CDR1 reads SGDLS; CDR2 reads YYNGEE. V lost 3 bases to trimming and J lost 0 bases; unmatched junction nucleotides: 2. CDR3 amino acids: CASSGLAGPSYNEQFF. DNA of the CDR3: TGTGCCAGCAGCGGACTAGCGGGACCCTCCTACAATGAGCAGTTCTTC.

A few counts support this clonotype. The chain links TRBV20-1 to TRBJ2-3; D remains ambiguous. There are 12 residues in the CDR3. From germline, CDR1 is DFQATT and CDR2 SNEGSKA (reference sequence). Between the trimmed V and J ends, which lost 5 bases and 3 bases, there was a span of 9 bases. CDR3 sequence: CSAPSLTDTQYF. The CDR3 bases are TGCAGTGCTCCCAGTTTGACAGATACGCAGTATTTT.

The CDR3 DNA reads as TGTGCCAGCAGTGAAGGTGAAGGTCGACAAGAGACCCAGTACTTC. Encoded protein: CASSEGEGRQETQYF. The chain recombines TRBV2 with TRBJ2-5; D call uncertain. The CDR3 is made up of 15 amino acids. The germline V gene has CDR1 SNHLY and CDR2 FYNNEI. Trimming shortened V by 1 base and J by 2 bases, and 11 bases separated the two germline ends.

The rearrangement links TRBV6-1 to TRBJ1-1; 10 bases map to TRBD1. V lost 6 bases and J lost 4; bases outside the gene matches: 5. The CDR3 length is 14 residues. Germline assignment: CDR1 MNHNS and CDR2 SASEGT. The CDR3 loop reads CASSRRTGGTEAFF. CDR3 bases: TGTGCCAGCAGCCGACGGACAGGGGGCACTGAAGCTTTCTTT.

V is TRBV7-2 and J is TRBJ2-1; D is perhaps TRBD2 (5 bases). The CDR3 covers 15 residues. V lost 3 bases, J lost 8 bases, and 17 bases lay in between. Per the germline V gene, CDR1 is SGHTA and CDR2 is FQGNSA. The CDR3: CASSFGLRDRYEQFF. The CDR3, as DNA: TGTGCCAGCAGCTTCGGGCTTCGGGATCGTTATGAGCAGTTCTTC.

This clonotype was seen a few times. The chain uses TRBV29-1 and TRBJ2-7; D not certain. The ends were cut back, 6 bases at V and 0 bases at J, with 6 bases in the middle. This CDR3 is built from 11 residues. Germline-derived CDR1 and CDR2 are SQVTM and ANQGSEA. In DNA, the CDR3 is TGCAGCGTGCTTTTCTCCTACGAGCAGTACTTC. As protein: CSVLFSYEQYF.

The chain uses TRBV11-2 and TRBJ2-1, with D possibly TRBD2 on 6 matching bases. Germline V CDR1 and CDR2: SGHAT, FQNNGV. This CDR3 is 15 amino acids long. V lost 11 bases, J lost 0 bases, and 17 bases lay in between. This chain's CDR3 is CAEVPLATSYNEQFF. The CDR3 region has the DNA TGTGCCGAAGTCCCCCTAGCGACCTCCTACAATGAGCAGTTCTTC.

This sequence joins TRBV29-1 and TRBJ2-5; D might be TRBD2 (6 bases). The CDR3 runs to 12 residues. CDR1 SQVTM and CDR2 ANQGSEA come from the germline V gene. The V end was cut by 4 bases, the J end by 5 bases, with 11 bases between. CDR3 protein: CSVVEGRETQYF. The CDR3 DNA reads TGCAGCGTTGTAGAGGGGAGGGAGACCCAGTACTTC.

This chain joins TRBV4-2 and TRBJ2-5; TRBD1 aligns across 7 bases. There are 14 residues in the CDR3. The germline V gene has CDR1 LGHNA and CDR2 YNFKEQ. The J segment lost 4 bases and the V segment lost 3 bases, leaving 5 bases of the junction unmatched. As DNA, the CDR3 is TGTGCCAGCAGCCAGGACAACAGGGGAGAGACCCAGTACTTC. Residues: CASSQDNRGETQYF.

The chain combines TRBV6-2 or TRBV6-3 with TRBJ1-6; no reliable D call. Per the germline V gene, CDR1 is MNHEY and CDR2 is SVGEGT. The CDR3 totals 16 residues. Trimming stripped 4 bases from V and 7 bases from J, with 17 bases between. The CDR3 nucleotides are TGTGCCAGCAGTTCGGTCATACCGGGTCCAAATTCACCCCTCCACTTT. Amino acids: CASSSVIPGPNSPLHF.

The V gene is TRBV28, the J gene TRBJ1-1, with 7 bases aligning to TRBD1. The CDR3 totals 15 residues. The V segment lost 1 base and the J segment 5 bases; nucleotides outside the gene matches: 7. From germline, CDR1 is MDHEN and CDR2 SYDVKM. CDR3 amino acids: CASSLSIQGFTEAFF. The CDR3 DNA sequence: TGTGCCAGCAGTTTATCAATACAGGGGTTTACTGAAGCTTTCTTT.

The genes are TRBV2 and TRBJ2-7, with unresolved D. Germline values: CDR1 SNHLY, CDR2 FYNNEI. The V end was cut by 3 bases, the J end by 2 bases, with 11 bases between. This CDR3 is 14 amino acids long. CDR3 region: CASSEPPFTYEQYF. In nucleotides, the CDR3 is TGTGCCAGCAGTGAGCCCCCTTTCACCTACGAGCAGTACTTC.

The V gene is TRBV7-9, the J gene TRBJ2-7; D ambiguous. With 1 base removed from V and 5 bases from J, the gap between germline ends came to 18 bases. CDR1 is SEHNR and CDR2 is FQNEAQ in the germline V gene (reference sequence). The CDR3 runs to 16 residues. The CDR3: CASSLGGGTAPHEQYF. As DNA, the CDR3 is TGTGCCAGCAGCTTAGGAGGCGGTACCGCCCCCCACGAGCAGTACTTC.

This chain's CDR3 is CSVAGTGGVNEQFF. CDR3 in DNA: TGCAGCGTAGCCGGGACAGGGGGTGTGAATGAGCAGTTCTTC. This chain uses TRBV29-1 with TRBJ2-1, with 11 positions matching TRBD1. The junction had 8 bases not matched to a gene; V was cut back by 6 bases and J by 7 bases. The V gene's germline CDR1 is SQVTM and CDR2 ANQGSEA. The CDR3 contains 14 residues.

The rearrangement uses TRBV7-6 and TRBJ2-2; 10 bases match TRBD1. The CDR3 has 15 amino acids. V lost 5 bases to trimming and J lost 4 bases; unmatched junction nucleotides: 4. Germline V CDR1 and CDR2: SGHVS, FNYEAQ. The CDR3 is CASSHGQGVTGELFF. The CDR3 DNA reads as TGTGCCAGCAGCCACGGACAGGGGGTCACCGGGGAGCTGTTTTTT. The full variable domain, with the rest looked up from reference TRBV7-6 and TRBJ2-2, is GAGVSQSPRYKVTKRGQDVALRCDPISGHVSLYWYRQALGQGPEFLTYFNYEAQQDKSGLPNDRFSAERPEGSISTLTIQRTEQRDSAMYRCASSHGQGVTGELFFGEGSRLTVL.

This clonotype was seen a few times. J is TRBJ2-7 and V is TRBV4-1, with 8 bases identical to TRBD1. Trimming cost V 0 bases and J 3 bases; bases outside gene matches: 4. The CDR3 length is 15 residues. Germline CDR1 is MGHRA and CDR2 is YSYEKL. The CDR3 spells CASSQDTGGFYEQYV. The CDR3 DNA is TGCGCCAGCAGCCAAGATACAGGGGGGTTCTACGAGCAGTACGTC.

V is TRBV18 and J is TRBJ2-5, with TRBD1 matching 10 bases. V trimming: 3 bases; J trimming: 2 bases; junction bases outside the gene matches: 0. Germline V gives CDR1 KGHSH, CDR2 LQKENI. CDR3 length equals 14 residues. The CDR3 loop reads CASSPDRGQETQYF. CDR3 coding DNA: TGTGCCAGCTCACCGGACAGGGGGCAAGAGACCCAGTACTTC.

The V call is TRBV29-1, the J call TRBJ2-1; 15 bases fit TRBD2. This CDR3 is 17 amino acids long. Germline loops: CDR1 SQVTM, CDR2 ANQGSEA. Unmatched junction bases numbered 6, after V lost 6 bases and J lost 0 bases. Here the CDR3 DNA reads TGCAGCGTAGATGGGACTAGCGGGGGGAGCTCCTACAATGAGCAGTTCTTC. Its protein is CSVDGTSGGSSYNEQFF.

This chain's CDR3 is CASSVGKAGTEAFF. The DNA for the CDR3 is TGTGCCAGCAGCGTAGGGAAAGCAGGCACTGAAGCTTTCTTT. The chain uses TRBV9 and TRBJ1-1; D call uncertain. The CDR3 has 14 residues. Trimming stripped 0 bases from V and 4 bases from J, with 10 bases between. Germline assignment: CDR1 SGDLS and CDR2 YYNGEE. The entire variable domain, with the rest obtained from reference TRBV9 and TRBJ1-1, is as follows: DSGVTQTPKHLITATGQRVTLRCSPRSGDLSVYWYQQSLDQGLQFLIQYYNGEERAKGNILERFSAQQFPDLHSELNLSSLELGDSALYFCASSVGKAGTEAFFGQGTRLTVV.

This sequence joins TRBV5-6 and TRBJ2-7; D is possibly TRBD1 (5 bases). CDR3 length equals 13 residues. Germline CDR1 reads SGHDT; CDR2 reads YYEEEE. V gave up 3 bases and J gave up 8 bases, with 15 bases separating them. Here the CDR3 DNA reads TGTGCCAGCAGCTCGGGCCTAGGGGAACAGCAGTACTTC. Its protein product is CASSSGLGEQQYF.

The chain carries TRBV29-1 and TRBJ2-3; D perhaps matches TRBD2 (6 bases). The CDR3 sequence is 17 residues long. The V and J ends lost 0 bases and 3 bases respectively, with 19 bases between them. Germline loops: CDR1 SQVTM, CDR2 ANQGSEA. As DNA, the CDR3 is TGCAGCGTTGAAGAAGGACTACGAAACGGCCCTACAGATACGCAGTATTTT. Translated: CSVEEGLRNGPTDTQYF.

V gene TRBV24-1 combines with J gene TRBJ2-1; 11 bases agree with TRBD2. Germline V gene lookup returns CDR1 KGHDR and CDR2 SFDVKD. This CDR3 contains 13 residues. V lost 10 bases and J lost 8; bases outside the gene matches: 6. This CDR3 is CATSGLADDEQFF. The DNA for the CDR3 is TGTGCCACTTCGGGACTAGCGGATGATGAGCAGTTCTTC.

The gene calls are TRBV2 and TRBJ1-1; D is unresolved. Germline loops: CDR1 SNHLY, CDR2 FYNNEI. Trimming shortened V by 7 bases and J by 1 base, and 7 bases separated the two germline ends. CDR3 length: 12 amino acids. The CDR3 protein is CASIPSNTEAFF. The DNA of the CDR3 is TGTGCCAGCATCCCCTCGAACACTGAAGCTTTCTTT.

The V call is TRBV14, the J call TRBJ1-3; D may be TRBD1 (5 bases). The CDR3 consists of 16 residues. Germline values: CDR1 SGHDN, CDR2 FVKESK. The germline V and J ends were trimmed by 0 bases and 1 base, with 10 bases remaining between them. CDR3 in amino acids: CASSQDYSGSGNTIYF. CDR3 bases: TGTGCCAGCAGCCAAGACTACTCAGGGTCTGGAAACACCATATATTTT. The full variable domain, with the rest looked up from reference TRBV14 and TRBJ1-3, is EAGVTQFPSHSVIEKGQTVTLRCDPISGHDNLYWYRRVMGKEIKFLLHFVKESKQDESGMPNNRFLAERTGGTYSTLKVQPAELEDSGVYFCASSQDYSGSGNTIYFGEGSWLTVV.

The CDR3 coding sequence is TGTGCCAGCAGCCTGGGGGGGCGAGAGACCCAGTACTTC. It codes for CASSLGGRETQYF. The chain couples TRBV11-1 to TRBJ2-5; D possibly corresponds to TRBD2 (7 bases). The CDR3 sequence is 13 residues long. Trimming cost V 5 bases and J 4 bases, with 11 bases left between them. The germline gives CDR1 SGHAT, CDR2 FQDESV (reference sequence). Filled out from reference TRBV11-1 and TRBJ2-5, the complete variable domain reads EAEVAQSPRYKITEKSQAVAFWCDPISGHATLYWYRQILGQGPELLVQFQDESVVDDSQLPKDRFSAERLKGVDSTLKIQPAELGDSAMYLCASSLGGRETQYFGPGTRLLVL.

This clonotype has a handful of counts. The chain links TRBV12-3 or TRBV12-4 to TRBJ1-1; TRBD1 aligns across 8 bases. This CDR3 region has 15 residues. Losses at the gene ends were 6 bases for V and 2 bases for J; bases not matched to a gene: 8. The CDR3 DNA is TGTGCCAGCAGGGCCCGAGCAGGGGGCAACACTGAAGCTTTCTTT. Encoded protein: CASRARAGGNTEAFF.

CDR3 nucleotide sequence: TGTGCCAGCAAAGGTTTTAGCGGGAACCCGCAGTTCTTC. Protein: CASKGFSGNPQFF. The gene calls are TRBV13 and TRBJ2-1; the match to TRBD2 covers 8 bases. CDR3 length: 13 amino acids. V lost 7 bases to trimming and J lost 12 bases; unmatched junction nucleotides: 11. The V gene's germline CDR1 is PRHDT and CDR2 FYEKMQ (reference sequence).